These 8 T cell receptor beta chains were sequenced from one sample in a study of T cells in Graves' hyperthyroidism and ophthalmopathy. Amplification yielded TCR beta CDR3 regions, with RNA transcripts as the source. In the first-round RT-PCR of the TCR CDR3, the HTBI primer set was used. TCRdb fed the multiplex PCR reads into MiXCR, producing one record per CDR3 protein. The top ten hold approximately 18% of the sample, which has fewer than 700,000 distinct CDR3 sequences, about a sixth seen once. Sequences were obtained from blood. The origin of the receptors is a woman younger than 30 with Graves' ophthalmopathy.

In this sample, this clonotype turned up many times. The V call is TRBV28, the J call TRBJ1-1, with 7 bases matching TRBD1. CDR3 size: 19 residues. The junction had 19 bases not matched to a gene; V was cut back by 6 bases and J by 0 bases. In germline, CDR1 is MDHEN, CDR2 SYDVKM. The CDR3 reads CASRSTMDRLTFLNTEAFF. The CDR3 DNA sequence: TGTGCCAGCAGGTCGACCATGGACAGGCTAACTTTCTTGAACACTGAAGCTTTCTTT.

V usage is TRBV6-1 and J usage is TRBJ1-4; possibly TRBD1 for D (5 bases). The CDR3 has 14 residues. V gave up 7 bases and J gave up 8 bases, with 17 bases separating them. Germline loops: CDR1 MNHNS, CDR2 SASEGT. For the CDR3, the DNA is TGTGCCAGCAATGGGGGACCAAAGGAAGAAAAACTGTTTTTT. Its protein is CASNGGPKEEKLFF.

The rearrangement links TRBV6-2 or TRBV6-3 to TRBJ2-4; TRBD1 is a possible D gene (6 bases). Germline CDR1 MNHEY, CDR2 SVGEGT. The ends were cut back, 2 bases at V and 11 bases at J, with 16 bases in the middle. CDR3 length equals 14 residues. The CDR3 bases are TGTGCCAGCAGTTACAAAAGGACAGCAGGTTTTCAGTACTTC. It translates to CASSYKRTAGFQYF.

At least ten counts were recorded for this clonotype. V usage is TRBV9 and J usage is TRBJ2-3, with a possible D match to TRBD2 (6 bases). CDR3 length: 15 amino acids. Trimming took off 0 bases at V and 4 bases at J, with 12 bases between the two ends. CDR1 SGDLS and CDR2 YYNGEE come from the germline V gene. CDR3 in DNA: TGTGCCAGCAGCGTAGAGTCGGGAGTGGCAGATACGCAGTATTTT. This encodes CASSVESGVADTQYF.

This clonotype was recorded a few times. This rearrangement joins TRBV5-1 to TRBJ2-1; TRBD2 agrees at 14 bases. J gave up 4 bases and V 3 bases, and 6 bases lay outside the gene matches. The CDR3 has 17 residues. Germline CDR1 is SGHRS and CDR2 is YFSETQ. CDR3 nucleotide sequence: TGCGCCAGCAGCTCCGGGACTAGCGGGGGTTCTTACAATGAGCAGTTCTTC. Translated: CASSSGTSGGSYNEQFF. Variable domain in full (rest from reference TRBV5-1 and TRBJ2-1): KAGVTQTPRYLIKTRGQQVTLSCSPISGHRSVSWYQQTPGQGLQFLFEYFSETQRNKGNFPGRFSGRQFSNSRSEMNVSTLELGDSALYLCASSSGTSGGSYNEQFFGPGTRLTVL.

This clonotype was detected ten times or more. The V call is TRBV20-1, the J call TRBJ1-1, with D hard to call. The germline CDR1 and CDR2 sequences are DFQATT and SNEGSKA (reference sequence). The CDR3 sequence is 10 residues long. Deletions cut 6 bases from V and 10 bases from J, with 12 bases between. The CDR3 DNA follows: TGCAGTGCCATCCAACGAGGAGCTTTCTTT. Translation gives CSAIQRGAFF.

This clonotype occurred a few times. This chain uses TRBV20-1 with TRBJ1-6; no firm D call. V lost 4 bases and J 1 base, leaving 14 bases between the germline ends. Germline CDR1 is DFQATT and CDR2 is SNEGSKA (reference sequence). CDR3 length equals 16 residues. In DNA, the CDR3 is TGCAGTGCTACCTTCTTTTCTGATTCCTATAATTCACCCCTCCACTTT. It yields the protein CSATFFSDSYNSPLHF.

The genes are TRBV9 and TRBJ1-2, with a tentative D call TRBD1 (5 bases). Germline values: CDR1 SGDLS, CDR2 YYNGEE. CDR3 size: 14 residues. The ends were cut back, 0 bases at V and 5 bases at J, with 11 bases in the middle. The CDR3 protein is CASSVGGAAYGYTF. The CDR3 DNA reads as TGTGCCAGCAGCGTAGGCGGGGCAGCGTATGGCTACACCTTC.